Below, one TCR beta chain is given with its context. These data belong to a study of blood T cell repertoires in COVID-19. CDR3 length equals 13 residues. Germline lookup yields CDR1 LNHDA and CDR2 SQIVND (reference sequence). Losses at the gene ends were 6 bases for V and 7 bases for J; bases not matched to a gene: 6. Assay used: immunoSEQ multiplex PCR; TCRdb lists only in-frame clones, some missing. The sample has 220,000 or so clones, approximately 77% seen once. Sequencing was carried out using peripheral blood. The V and J genes are TRBV19 and TRBJ1-5, with 7 positions matching TRBD1. The TCR was taken from a woman at least 80 years old with acute or convalescent COVID-19. The CDR3 DNA sequence: TGTGCCAGTAGAAACAGGGGAGTCCAGCCCCAGCATTTT. Protein sequence: CASRNRGVQPQHF.